Following are 10 T cell receptor beta chains from one sample sequenced in a study of blood T cell repertoires in COVID-19. Using immunoSEQ multiplex PCR, the repertoire was profiled, and TCRdb retains in-frame clones only, with some absent. The table lists around 93,000 clones, 87% of them singletons. The sequenced sample consisted of peripheral blood. These receptors were taken from a human donor in a cohort sampled during active COVID-19.

This chain joins TRBV30 and TRBJ2-1; 7 bases are shared with TRBD1. The CDR3 covers 15 residues. V gave up 1 base and J gave up 10 bases; unmatched junction bases: 13. Germline V gives CDR1 GTSNPN, CDR2 SVGIG (reference sequence). Here the CDR3 reads CAWSEVRYFRGEQFF. DNA of the CDR3: TGTGCCTGGAGTGAGGTCCGATATTTCAGGGGGGAGCAGTTCTTC.

V and J are TRBV4-1 and TRBJ2-1, with 10 nucleotides matching TRBD2. CDR1 and CDR2 from the germline V gene are MGHRA and YSYEKL. The CDR3 loop spans 16 amino acids. The trim removed 0 bases at V and 6 bases at J, leaving 5 bases unmatched. The DNA for the CDR3 is TGCGCCAGCAGCCAAGATCGGAGCGGGGGGGCCAATGAGCAGTTCTTC. Encoded protein: CASSQDRSGGANEQFF.

The chain combines TRBV28 with TRBJ1-2; D may be TRBD1 (6 bases). This CDR3 region has 13 residues. Trimming took 5 bases from V and 11 from J, leaving 18 bases between them. Germline V gives CDR1 MDHEN, CDR2 SYDVKM. CDR3 DNA sequence: TGTGCCAGCAGTAGGGGGACCCCATTGTTTTACACCTTC. This translates into CASSRGTPLFYTF.

This sequence joins TRBV27 and TRBJ2-2; D may be TRBD2 (6 bases). Trimming cost V 5 bases and J 0 bases, with 10 bases left between them. The CDR3 has 15 residues. Germline V gives CDR1 MNHEY, CDR2 SMNVEV (reference sequence). The CDR3 loop is CASSPLAPNTGELFF. In DNA form, the CDR3 reads TGTGCCAGCAGTCCGCTAGCGCCGAACACCGGGGAGCTGTTTTTT.

The V call is TRBV19, the J call TRBJ1-1; D remains ambiguous. The ends were cut back, 1 base at V and 6 bases at J, with 18 bases in the middle. Germline lookup yields CDR1 LNHDA and CDR2 SQIVND (reference sequence). This CDR3 comprises 16 residues. For the CDR3, the DNA is TGTGCCAGTAGTATAGCAACCGCGGGCCCGGTTGCTGAAGCTTTCTTT. Protein: CASSIATAGPVAEAFF.

This rearrangement joins TRBV5-1 to TRBJ1-1, with D possibly TRBD1 on 5 matching bases. This CDR3 is built from 15 residues. Trimming took 4 bases from V and 4 from J, leaving 17 bases between them. Germline V gene data show CDR1 as SGHRS and CDR2 as YFSETQ. The CDR3 reads CASSHRDSVGTEAFF. The CDR3 DNA is TGCGCCAGCAGCCACCGAGACAGCGTGGGCACTGAAGCTTTCTTT.

V gene TRBV10-1 combines with J gene TRBJ2-7, with 7 bases identical to TRBD2. V trimming: 4 bases; J trimming: 4 bases; junction bases outside the gene matches: 7. This CDR3 is 14 amino acids long. Germline loops: CDR1 WNHNN, CDR2 SYGVQD (reference sequence). The CDR3 sequence: CASSGAGDPYEQYF. The DNA of the CDR3 is TGCGCCAGCAGTGGGGCGGGGGACCCATACGAGCAGTACTTC.

J is TRBJ2-6 and V is TRBV7-9, with 10 bases that match TRBD1. Germline lookup yields CDR1 SEHNR and CDR2 FQNEAQ (reference sequence). The CDR3 is 19 residues long. The V and J ends lost 5 bases and 3 bases, in that order; junction bases with no gene match: 13. The DNA for the CDR3 is TGTGCCAGCAGCCCCTGGGGAGAGACAGGGGGCTTTGGGGCCAACGTCCTGACTTTC. It yields the protein CASSPWGETGGFGANVLTF.

J is TRBJ1-1 and V is TRBV30; TRBD1 agrees at 8 bases. The CDR3 has 16 residues. Losses at the gene ends were 6 bases for V and 3 bases for J; bases not matched to a gene: 15. Germline V gene sequence: CDR1 GTSNPN, CDR2 SVGIG (reference sequence). The CDR3 reads CACHRDRLLFDTEAFF. The CDR3 nucleotides read TGTGCCTGCCACCGGGACAGGCTCCTCTTCGACACTGAAGCTTTCTTT.

This rearrangement joins TRBV5-4 to TRBJ1-2; 10 bases match TRBD1. V shed 4 bases and J 0 bases; nucleotides not matched to a gene: 9. This CDR3 comprises 17 residues. Germline V gives CDR1 SGHNT, CDR2 YYREEE (reference sequence). The DNA for the CDR3 is TGTGCCAGCAGCGTGGGACAGGGGAGGGGAGCTAACTATGGCTACACCTTC. Encoded protein: CASSVGQGRGANYGYTF. The full variable domain, with the rest looked up from reference TRBV5-4 and TRBJ1-2, is ETGVTQSPTHLIKTRGQQVTLRCSSQSGHNTVSWYQQALGQGPQFIFQYYREEENGRGNFPPRFSGLQFPNYSSELNVNALELDDSALYLCASSVGQGRGANYGYTFGSGTRLTVV.